What follows are 28 T cell receptor beta chains derived from one specimen sequenced in a study of cytomegalovirus exposure and HLA in healthy donors. PCR used 60 Vbeta primers and 13 Jbeta primers. Sequencing was performed with immunoSEQ multiplex PCR; in TCRdb, only in-frame clones are kept and a portion is missing. The repertoire holds about 140,000 clones, with 70% as singletons. The sequenced material came from PBMCs. The receptors come from a woman aged 55 to 70 in good health and CMV-seropositive.

The chain joins TRBV10-3 to TRBJ1-5, with D tentatively TRBD1 (6 bases). Germline CDR1 reads ENHRY; CDR2 reads SYGVKD. The CDR3 runs to 15 residues. With 9 bases removed from V and 0 bases from J, the gap between germline ends came to 15 bases. The CDR3 DNA sequence: TGTGCCATAGCCCAAGGGGGGGCTAGCAATCAGCCCCAGCATTTT. This sequence encodes CAIAQGGASNQPQHF.

The rearrangement uses TRBV5-1 and TRBJ1-1; no definite D call. The CDR3 has 13 amino acids. Between the trimmed V and J ends, which lost 5 bases and 0 bases, there was a span of 8 bases. Germline V gives CDR1 SGHRS, CDR2 YFSETQ. This CDR3 is CASSSPVNTEAFF. The DNA for the CDR3 is TGCGCCAGCAGTAGCCCAGTGAACACTGAAGCTTTCTTT.

This chain uses TRBV27 with TRBJ2-7; 9 bases line up with TRBD1. Germline CDR1 reads MNHEY; CDR2 reads SMNVEV (reference sequence). This CDR3 comprises 17 residues. V was pared by 5 bases and J by 4 bases, with 15 bases of the junction left unmatched. The CDR3 DNA is TGTGCCAGCAGTCTTCGATCGGACAGGGGCCGTTCTTACGAGCAGTACTTC. Translation gives CASSLRSDRGRSYEQYF.

This clone was counted a single time. The chain couples TRBV6-5 to TRBJ1-5; TRBD1 might be the D (5 bases). There are 15 residues in the CDR3. The germline gives CDR1 MNHEY, CDR2 SVGAGI. V lost 0 bases and J 4 bases, leaving 10 bases between the germline ends. The CDR3 sequence is CASSYSGGGNQPQHF. The CDR3 nucleotides read TGTGCCAGCAGTTACTCGGGGGGAGGGAATCAGCCCCAGCATTTT.

The chain carries TRBV6-6 and TRBJ1-2, with 9 bases lining up with TRBD1. The CDR3 sequence is 15 residues long. Germline V gene data show CDR1 as MNHNY and CDR2 as SVGAGI (reference sequence). V dropped 3 bases and J dropped 8; count of bases not matched to a gene: 10. This CDR3 is CASSYGTGPRGGYTF. CDR3 nucleotides: TGTGCCAGCAGTTATGGGACAGGGCCCCGAGGGGGCTACACCTTC.

J is TRBJ2-1 and V is TRBV5-5; TRBD1 might be the D (6 bases). CDR1 and CDR2 (germline): SGHKS, YYEKEE (reference sequence). V lost 2 bases and J 5 bases, leaving 14 bases between the germline ends. The CDR3 sequence is 15 residues long. CDR3 sequence: CASSFLSGHNNEQFF. The CDR3 nucleotides read TGTGCCAGCAGCTTTTTATCGGGACATAACAATGAGCAGTTCTTC.

The chain uses TRBV25-1 and TRBJ2-7, with D possibly being TRBD1 (6 bases). Trimming left V 9 bases short and J 2 bases short, with 20 bases between. The germline gives CDR1 MGHDK, CDR2 SYGVNS. There are 15 residues in the CDR3. CDR3 nucleotides: TGTGCCAGACTCCCCCGGGACATCAAGACCTACGAGCAGTACTTC. As protein: CARLPRDIKTYEQYF.

V and J are TRBV4-1 and TRBJ1-5, with a tentative D call TRBD1 (5 bases). CDR1 is MGHRA and CDR2 is YSYEKL in the germline V gene. The CDR3 loop spans 14 amino acids. With 3 bases removed from V and 1 base from J, the gap between germline ends came to 7 bases. DNA for the CDR3: TGCGCCAGCAGCCAGACAGTCAGCAATCAGCCCCAGCATTTT. This sequence encodes CASSQTVSNQPQHF.

Notes on this clone: At one of its ends the junction is not consistent with the germline gene, which may arise from a read error. V and J are TRBV5-4 and TRBJ2-7; TRBD2 aligns across 12 bases. There are 14 residues in the CDR3. Germline V CDR1 and CDR2: SGHNT, YYREEE (reference sequence). CDR3 bases: TGTGCCAGCAGTTACCCGGGACTAGCGGGCCCAGGGGAATTC. Its translation is CASSYPGLAGPGEF. Using reference TRBV5-4 and TRBJ2-7 for the parts outside the CDR3, the full variable domain is ETGVTQSPTHLIKTRGQQVTLRCSSQSGHNTVSWYQQALGQGPQFIFQYYREEENGRGNFPPRFSGLQFPNYSSELNVNALELDDSALYLCASSYPGLAGPGEFGPGTRLTVT.

The count of this clone is one. The gene calls are TRBV10-1 and TRBJ2-3, with a tentative D call TRBD1 (5 bases). Germline values: CDR1 WNHNN, CDR2 SYGVQD (reference sequence). The V gene lost 2 bases and the J gene lost 1 base, with 10 bases spanning the gap. The CDR3 runs 15 residues. The CDR3 here is CASSERQGGTDTQYF. The CDR3 region has the DNA TGCGCCAGCAGTGAGAGGCAGGGTGGCACAGATACGCAGTATTTT.

V and J are TRBV5-6 and TRBJ2-5; D unclear. The J call could be wrong; TRBJ2-7 is a better fit for the DNA end. CDR1 is SGHDT and CDR2 is YYEEEE in the germline V gene. CDR3 length: 12 amino acids. In DNA form, the CDR3 reads TGTGCCAGCAGTGACACTGGCTACGAGCAGTACTTC. It specifies CASSDTGYEQYF.

This chain uses TRBV2 with TRBJ1-1; the match to TRBD1 covers 7 bases. Per germline, CDR1 SNHLY and CDR2 FYNNEI. The CDR3 totals 14 residues. The V gene end was trimmed by 8 bases and the J gene end by 0 bases; junction bases not matched to a gene: 6. The CDR3 here is CASQPQGVNTEAFF. The CDR3 DNA sequence: TGTGCCAGCCAACCTCAGGGGGTGAACACTGAAGCTTTCTTT. Combining the CDR3 with reference TRBV2 and TRBJ1-1 gives the whole variable domain EPEVTQTPSHQVTQMGQEVILRCVPISNHLYFYWYRQILGQKVEFLVSFYNNEISEKSEIFDDQFSVERPDGSNFTLKIRSTKLEDSAMYFCASQPQGVNTEAFFGQGTRLTVV.

The V gene is TRBV5-6, the J gene TRBJ2-1, with 8 positions matching TRBD2. The CDR3 loop spans 12 amino acids. The V gene's germline CDR1 is SGHDT and CDR2 YYEEEE. J gave up 8 bases and V 4 bases, and 2 bases lay outside the gene matches. In nucleotides, the CDR3 is TGTGCCAGCAGCCTAGCGGGTTATGAGCAGTTCTTC. Amino acids: CASSLAGYEQFF.

This clone was counted between two and nine times. V usage is TRBV19 and J usage is TRBJ1-2, with 10 bases identical to TRBD1. Germline loops: CDR1 LNHDA, CDR2 SQIVND (reference sequence). V lost 5 bases and J lost 4; bases outside the gene matches: 4. The CDR3 loop spans 14 amino acids. CDR3 region: CASSGGTGVYGYTF. The DNA of the CDR3 is TGTGCCAGTAGTGGGGGGACAGGGGTCTATGGCTACACCTTC.

V and J are TRBV5-4 and TRBJ2-2; 7 bases align to TRBD1. The CDR3 loop spans 15 amino acids. Germline CDR1 reads SGHNT; CDR2 reads YYREEE (reference sequence). The junction had 13 bases not matched to a gene; V was cut back by 7 bases and J by 7 bases. The CDR3 protein is CASGRQGDYGGELFF. The CDR3 region has the DNA TGTGCCAGCGGTCGACAGGGAGACTATGGCGGGGAGCTGTTTTTT.

The V gene is TRBV19, the J gene TRBJ1-2; 9 bases are shared with TRBD1. Germline CDR1 is LNHDA and CDR2 is SQIVND (reference sequence). The V segment lost 5 bases and the J segment 8 bases; nucleotides outside the gene matches: 9. CDR3 size: 14 residues. DNA for the CDR3: TGTGCCAGTAGTCCCCCCGGGACAGGGTACGGCTACACCTTC. This sequence encodes CASSPPGTGYGYTF.

The chain employs TRBV9 and TRBJ1-2, with 10 bases lining up with TRBD1. The length of the CDR3 is 15 residues. J gave up 8 bases and V 0 bases, and 7 bases lay outside the gene matches. Germline V CDR1 and CDR2: SGDLS, YYNGEE. The CDR3 sequence is CASSVATDRGGGYTF. The CDR3 coding sequence is TGTGCCAGCAGCGTAGCTACGGACAGGGGGGGCGGCTACACCTTC.

This clone was observed a single time. The rearrangement joins TRBV6-5 to TRBJ2-3; D not certain. The germline V and J ends were trimmed by 4 bases and 4 bases, with 3 bases remaining between them. The CDR3 runs to 11 residues. Germline-derived CDR1 and CDR2 are MNHEY and SVGAGI. DNA of the CDR3: TGTGCCAGCAGTTTAGCAGATACGCAGTATTTT. Amino acid sequence: CASSLADTQYF.

This chain uses TRBV6-1 with TRBJ1-2; 10 nucleotides agree with TRBD1. Germline V gene sequence: CDR1 MNHNS, CDR2 SASEGT. The CDR3 contains 16 residues. Losses at the gene ends were 1 base for V and 6 bases for J; bases not matched to a gene: 8. Here the CDR3 DNA reads TGTGCCAGCAGTGAAGAGTGGAGACAGGGGGCAAATGGCTACACCTTC. Translated: CASSEEWRQGANGYTF.

Only a few counts were recorded for this clone. The V and J genes are TRBV6-1 and TRBJ2-7; 7 nucleotides agree with TRBD1. V shed 5 bases and J 7 bases; nucleotides not matched to a gene: 8. The CDR3 length is 13 residues. CDR1 MNHNS and CDR2 SASEGT come from the germline V gene. CDR3 amino acids: CASSYGSGGEQYF. The CDR3 DNA is TGTGCCAGCAGTTATGGTTCAGGGGGAGAGCAGTACTTC.

This sequence joins TRBV6-1 and TRBJ2-3; D gene ambiguous. The ends were cut back, 7 bases at V and 0 bases at J, with 11 bases in the middle. The germline V gene has CDR1 MNHNS and CDR2 SASEGT. The CDR3 is 14 amino acids. The CDR3 is CASTSPRSTDTQYF. DNA for the CDR3: TGTGCCAGCACCTCGCCTCGGAGCACAGATACGCAGTATTTT.

This clone was detected only a few times. This chain uses TRBV7-9 with TRBJ2-2, with 7 bases aligning to TRBD2. Germline V gives CDR1 SEHNR, CDR2 FQNEAQ (reference sequence). The CDR3 spans 18 residues. V shed 1 base, J shed 2 bases, and the junction held 10 bases outside the gene matches. CDR3 loop: CASSLGSGGRPNTGELFF. Written as DNA, the CDR3 is TGTGCCAGCAGCTTAGGGTCCGGCGGGAGACCCAACACCGGGGAGCTGTTTTTT.

The chain has TRBV5-4 and TRBJ2-5; 16 bases agree with TRBD2. In germline, CDR1 is SGHNT, CDR2 YYREEE (reference sequence). This CDR3 spans 17 amino acids. J gave up 5 bases and V 2 bases, and 6 bases lay outside the gene matches. The CDR3 is CASSFPGLAGGPETQYF. CDR3 nucleotide sequence: TGTGCCAGCAGCTTCCCGGGACTAGCGGGAGGGCCGGAGACCCAGTACTTC.

In its sample, this clone was seen a few times. CDR3 region: CASSLAYSNQPQHF. The DNA for the CDR3 is TGTGCCAGCAGCTTGGCTTATAGCAATCAGCCCCAGCATTTT. This rearrangement joins TRBV5-6 to TRBJ1-5, with no clear D. V shed 0 bases and J shed 0 bases, with 4 bases lying between them. The germline V gene encodes CDR1 SGHDT and CDR2 YYEEEE. The CDR3 consists of 14 residues.

The chain links TRBV10-3 to TRBJ2-3, with a possible D match to TRBD1 (6 bases). V was shortened by 3 bases and J by 8 bases, with 18 bases between the two germline ends. This CDR3 is built from 15 residues. Germline assignment: CDR1 ENHRY and CDR2 SYGVKD. In DNA form, the CDR3 reads TGTGCCATCAGTGAAGGACAGAGAAATCGGGGTACGCAGTATTTT. Its translation is CAISEGQRNRGTQYF.

J is TRBJ1-1 and V is TRBV7-6; 10 bases are shared with TRBD1. Germline assignment: CDR1 SGHVS and CDR2 FNYEAQ. Germline trimming cut 1 base from V and 0 bases from J; bases unmatched to any gene: 5. The CDR3 totals 17 residues. This CDR3 reads CASSLVGTGAMNTEAFF. The CDR3 nucleotides are TGTGCCAGCAGCTTAGTGGGGACAGGGGCAATGAACACTGAAGCTTTCTTT. Supplemented by reference TRBV7-6 and TRBJ1-1, the full variable domain reads GAGVSQSPRYKVTKRGQDVALRCDPISGHVSLYWYRQALGQGPEFLTYFNYEAQQDKSGLPNDRFSAERPEGSISTLTIQRTEQRDSAMYRCASSLVGTGAMNTEAFFGQGTRLTVV.

The gene calls are TRBV7-9 and TRBJ2-7; D is undetermined. The germline gives CDR1 SEHNR, CDR2 FQNEAQ (reference sequence). Between the trimmed V and J ends, which lost 3 bases and 6 bases, there was a span of 9 bases. The CDR3 is made up of 12 amino acids. The CDR3 sequence is CASSFDSSEQYF. In DNA form, the CDR3 reads TGTGCCAGCAGCTTTGATAGTTCCGAGCAGTACTTC.

This clone was seen a single time. The chain recombines TRBV28 with TRBJ1-2; 7 bases align to TRBD1. The trim removed 2 bases at V and 6 bases at J, leaving 12 bases unmatched. The CDR3 runs to 16 residues. Per the germline V gene, CDR1 is MDHEN and CDR2 is SYDVKM. This chain's CDR3 is CASSLPEQTGSNGYTF. Here the CDR3 DNA reads TGTGCCAGCAGTTTACCGGAGCAGACAGGGAGTAATGGCTACACCTTC.